This paragraph covers one T cell receptor (beta chain) sequence. Donors comprised healthy HIV-negative adults lacking recent acute infections or vaccinations. Only Caucasian adults living in Nashville, Tennessee served as donors. The V gene end was trimmed by 5 bases and the J gene end by 1 base; junction bases not matched to a gene: 13. CDR3 length: 17 amino acids. Germline V gives CDR1 PRHDT, CDR2 FYEKMQ (reference sequence). Investigators spread the genomic DNA of each subset evenly over several immunoSEQ plates. The assay was immunoSEQ multiplex PCR, and TCRdb's table has in-frame clones only and misses some. Of around 700,000 clones in the sample, less than 85% were seen once. The source of the sample is a study of shared clonotypes between healthy human individuals. Study context: Three CD4 naive, three CD4 memory, two CD8 naive and one CD8 memory plate were used per donor.

Material: memory CD4+ T cells sorted from blood. As for subset: CD45RA-negative fraction. The sequence derives from a woman in her thirties in good health. This chain links TRBV13 with TRBJ1-1; 7 positions agree with TRBD1. This chain's CDR3 is CASSPYKLQGWNTEAFF. The CDR3 nucleotides read TGTGCCAGCAGCCCTTATAAATTACAGGGGTGGAACACTGAAGCTTTCTTT.